The 12 T cell receptor beta chains below were found in one sample sequenced in a study of Ad26.COV2.S vaccination and SARS-CoV-2 variants. Some clones are missing from TCRdb's copy, which holds only in-frame ones; the method was immunoSEQ multiplex PCR. This sample yields some 370,000 clones, of which about 80% are seen a single time; around 7.4% belongs to the top ten. The treatment: some 19 received Ad26.COV2.S at low or high dose, single or two shots; roughly 5 received placebo; per-sample allocation not given. The investigators took samples on day 63 after the first vaccine or placebo injection. This specimen consisted of peripheral blood, obtained in a trial of Ad26.COV2.S vaccine versus placebo. These receptors all stem from a person between 18 and 65 years old who received the Ad26.COV2.S COVID-19 vaccine or a placebo.

The CDR3 DNA reads TGTGCCACCAGTGATCCAGCGGGAGCGAGTGAGACCCAGTACTTC. Translation: CATSDPAGASETQYF. The V and J genes are TRBV24-1 and TRBJ2-5; 8 bases match TRBD2. In germline, CDR1 is KGHDR, CDR2 SFDVKD. There are 15 residues in the CDR3. The J segment lost 5 bases and the V segment lost 3 bases, leaving 7 bases of the junction unmatched.

In regard to this clone: Other nucleotide sequences from this sample produce the same CDR3. The chain is built from TRBV12-3 or TRBV12-4 and TRBJ1-5; D is unresolved. The CDR3 spans 13 residues. Trimming left V 3 bases short and J 0 bases short, with 3 bases between. The CDR3 nucleotides are TGTGCCAGCAGTTTGAATAGCAATCAGCCCCAGCATTTT. Protein sequence: CASSLNSNQPQHF.

This chain connects TRBV27 to TRBJ1-6; the D gene is possibly TRBD1 (6 bases). The germline V gene has CDR1 MNHEY and CDR2 SMNVEV (reference sequence). This CDR3 has 12 residues. Between the trimmed V and J ends, which lost 8 bases and 9 bases, there was a span of 11 bases. CDR3 in amino acids: CASRGGGSPLHF. Written as DNA, the CDR3 is TGTGCCAGCCGAGGGGGGGGTTCACCCCTCCACTTT.

The chain is built from TRBV3-1 (or the pseudogene TRBV3-2) and TRBJ2-7; D might be TRBD2 (5 bases). The germline V gene has CDR1 LGHDT and CDR2 YNNKEL (reference sequence). Trimming took 5 bases from V and 5 from J, leaving 13 bases between them. The CDR3 sequence is 13 residues long. This chain's CDR3 is CASSFLAEDEQYF. For the CDR3, the DNA is TGTGCCAGCAGCTTTCTGGCGGAGGACGAGCAGTACTTC.

The chain combines TRBV27 with TRBJ1-1; 7 nucleotides line up with TRBD1. Germline CDR1 is MNHEY and CDR2 is SMNVEV (reference sequence). Trimming removed 5 bases from V and 1 base from J; junction bases left unmatched: 1. The length of the CDR3 is 13 residues. In DNA form, the CDR3 reads TGTGCCAGCAGTGGACAGGCGAACACTGAAGCTTTCTTT. Protein product: CASSGQANTEAFF.

The rearrangement links TRBV24-1 to TRBJ1-2; D gene uncertain. With 2 bases removed from V and 8 bases from J, the gap between germline ends came to 11 bases. This CDR3 has 13 residues. In germline, CDR1 is KGHDR, CDR2 SFDVKD. CDR3 nucleotide sequence: TGTGCCACCAGTGATTCCGCCGACACCGGCTACACCTTC. It yields the protein CATSDSADTGYTF.

The chain recombines TRBV6-6 with TRBJ2-2; TRBD2 aligns across 7 bases. The CDR3 covers 15 residues. Losses at the gene ends were 7 bases for V and 0 bases for J; bases not matched to a gene: 5. Germline V CDR1 and CDR2: MNHNY, SVGAGI (reference sequence). The CDR3 coding sequence is TGTGCCAGCACCCTAGGGACTACGAACACCGGGGAGCTGTTTTTT. The encoded protein is CASTLGTTNTGELFF.

The chain couples TRBV24-1 to TRBJ1-5; D call uncertain. Germline CDR1 and CDR2: KGHDR and SFDVKD. The CDR3 sequence is 14 residues long. V dropped 1 base and J dropped 7 bases, with 10 bases sitting between them. The chain's CDR3 is CATSDFHGRQPQHF. The DNA for the CDR3 is TGTGCCACCAGTGATTTCCACGGGAGACAGCCCCAGCATTTT.

The V and J genes are TRBV5-6 and TRBJ1-3; D gene ambiguous. V was cut by 1 base and J by 4 bases, with 12 bases left in between. The germline V gene has CDR1 SGHDT and CDR2 YYEEEE. This CDR3 comprises 15 residues. As DNA, the CDR3 is TGTGCCAGCAGCTTGTGGTTTGAAGCGGGAAACACCATATATTTT. Its protein product is CASSLWFEAGNTIYF. Full variable domain (rest looked up from reference TRBV5-6 and TRBJ1-3): DAGVTQSPTHLIKTRGQQVTLRCSPKSGHDTVSWYQQALGQGPQFIFQYYEEEERQRGNFPDRFSGHQFPNYSSELNVNALLLGDSALYLCASSLWFEAGNTIYFGEGSWLTVV.

Concerning this clone: Other DNA sequences from this sample encode an identical CDR3 as well. CDR3 nucleotide sequence: TGTGCCAGCAGGTGGGGGGGCACAGATACGCAGTATTTT. Protein product: CASRWGGTDTQYF. The chain is built from TRBV6-5 and TRBJ2-3; D perhaps matches TRBD2 (6 bases). Trimming took off 6 bases at V and 1 base at J, with 8 bases between the two ends. The CDR3 is 13 residues long. Germline V gene lookup returns CDR1 MNHEY and CDR2 SVGAGI.

The chain recombines TRBV10-3 with TRBJ1-6; 9 bases are a match to TRBD1. The germline CDR1 and CDR2 sequences are ENHRY and SYGVKD. Trimming at V came to 5 bases and at J to 7 bases, leaving 6 bases not matched to a gene. The CDR3 covers 15 residues. Written as DNA, the CDR3 is TGTGCCATCAGTCAAATGGACAGGGGAAATTCACCCCTCCACTTT. Its translation is CAISQMDRGNSPLHF.

This clone was counted a single time. V is TRBV6-1 and J is TRBJ2-7, with 8 bases lining up with TRBD2. V was clipped by 8 bases and J by 7 bases; unmatched bases: 7. Germline CDR1 MNHNS, CDR2 SASEGT. This CDR3 region has 12 residues. CDR3 loop: CASGTGGSEQYF. In nucleotides, the CDR3 is TGTGCCAGCGGTACGGGAGGGTCGGAGCAGTACTTC.